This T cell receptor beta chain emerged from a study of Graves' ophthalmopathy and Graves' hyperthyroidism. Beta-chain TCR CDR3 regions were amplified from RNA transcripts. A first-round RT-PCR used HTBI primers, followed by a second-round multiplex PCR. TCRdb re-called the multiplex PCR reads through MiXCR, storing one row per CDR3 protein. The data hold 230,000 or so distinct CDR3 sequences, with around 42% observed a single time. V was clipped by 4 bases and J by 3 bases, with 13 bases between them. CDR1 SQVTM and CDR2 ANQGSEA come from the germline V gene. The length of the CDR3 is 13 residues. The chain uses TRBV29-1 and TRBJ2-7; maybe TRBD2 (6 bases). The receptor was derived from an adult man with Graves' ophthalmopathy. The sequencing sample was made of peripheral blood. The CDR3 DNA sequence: TGCAGCGTTGCAGGCAGGGACTTCTACGAGCAGTACTTC. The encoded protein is CSVAGRDFYEQYF.